What follows are 3 T cell receptor beta chains derived from one specimen sequenced in a study of shared clonotypes between healthy human individuals. Only in-frame clones appear in the TCRdb table, and some are missing; sequencing was by immunoSEQ multiplex PCR. The data contain more than 1,200,000 clones, 97% to 99% of them singletons. The sequencing sample was made of naive CD4+ T cells sorted from blood. Subset here: CD45RA+ positively selected. These receptors were obtained from a man aged 30 to 45 in good health.

This clone was detected only once. The J gene is TRBJ2-5, the V gene TRBV2, with D possibly matching TRBD2 (5 bases). The CDR3 totals 15 residues. Deletions cut 7 bases from V and 4 bases from J, with 19 bases between. Germline CDR1 SNHLY, CDR2 FYNNEI. The CDR3 DNA is TGTGCCAGCACGACCCAGACTATGGGTCCAGAGACCCAGTACTTC. Residues: CASTTQTMGPETQYF.

The chain recombines TRBV6-1 with TRBJ1-5, with D possibly matching TRBD1 (6 bases). V gave up 5 bases and J gave up 7 bases, with 12 bases separating them. This CDR3 spans 13 amino acids. Germline CDR1 reads MNHNS; CDR2 reads SASEGT. The CDR3 DNA reads as TGTGCCAGCAGTCCCCAGGGGAGACAGCCCCAGCATTTT. Translation gives CASSPQGRQPQHF.

This clone occurred once. The chain couples TRBV7-2 to TRBJ1-1; 9 nucleotides line up with TRBD1. Germline CDR1 SGHTA, CDR2 FQGNSA. The junction had 6 bases not matched to a gene; V was cut back by 5 bases and J by 5 bases. The CDR3 contains 14 residues. CDR3 loop: CASSATGGRTEAFF. The CDR3 DNA reads as TGTGCCAGCAGCGCTACAGGGGGCAGAACTGAAGCTTTCTTT.